The next 18 T cell receptor beta chains were all read from a single sample in a study of shared clonotypes between healthy human individuals. The protocol was immunoSEQ multiplex PCR, while the TCRdb copy is restricted to in-frame clones and leaves out a portion. In the table there are 2.3 million or so clones, 90% to 95% of which are singletons. The sequencing input was naive CD4+ T cells from PBMCs. This sample's subset: CD45RA+ positively selected. These receptors came from a young man in good health. Some clones in this sample may be carry-over from other donors' samples.

V and J are TRBV7-8 and TRBJ1-1, with TRBD1 matching over 9 bases. The V gene end was trimmed by 5 bases and the J gene end by 5 bases; junction bases not matched to a gene: 9. The CDR3 has 15 amino acids. Germline lookup yields CDR1 SGHVS and CDR2 FQNEAQ. The CDR3: CASSRRTGGATEAFF. The CDR3 nucleotides read TGTGCCAGCAGCCGACGTACAGGGGGCGCGACTGAAGCTTTCTTT.

This clone appeared a few times. This chain uses TRBV5-1 with TRBJ1-1; D not resolved. Germline V gene sequence: CDR1 SGHRS, CDR2 YFSETQ. Trimming took 4 bases from V and 5 from J, leaving 12 bases between them. CDR3 size: 13 residues. DNA of the CDR3: TGCGCCAGCAGCCTACGTAGGGAAACTGAAGCTTTCTTT. Translating gives CASSLRRETEAFF. Full variable domain (rest looked up from reference TRBV5-1 and TRBJ1-1): KAGVTQTPRYLIKTRGQQVTLSCSPISGHRSVSWYQQTPGQGLQFLFEYFSETQRNKGNFPGRFSGRQFSNSRSEMNVSTLELGDSALYLCASSLRRETEAFFGQGTRLTVV.

The chain couples TRBV7-9 to TRBJ2-5; D may be TRBD2 (5 bases). Trimming removed 3 bases at V and 1 base at J, with 9 bases between. In germline, CDR1 is SEHNR, CDR2 FQNEAQ (reference sequence). This CDR3 region has 14 residues. CDR3 residues: CASSFFSGQETQYF. CDR3 coding DNA: TGTGCCAGCAGCTTTTTCAGCGGCCAAGAGACCCAGTACTTC.

There are a few counts of this clone. The chain carries TRBV7-2 and TRBJ1-1; a possible D gene is TRBD1 (6 bases). The V gene lost 4 bases and the J gene lost 3 bases, with 9 bases spanning the gap. CDR1 SGHTA and CDR2 FQGNSA come from the germline V gene. CDR3 length equals 13 residues. The CDR3 nucleotides read TGTGCCAGCAGCTCAGGACAGCACACTGAAGCTTTCTTT. Protein sequence: CASSSGQHTEAFF.

The chain carries TRBV2 and TRBJ2-7, with 8 bases that match TRBD1. V gave up 3 bases and J gave up 2 bases; unmatched junction bases: 6. The CDR3 has 15 amino acids. Germline V gives CDR1 SNHLY, CDR2 FYNNEI. For the CDR3, the DNA is TGTGCCAGCAGTGATAACAGGGGACAGGCCTACGAGCAGTACTTC. It is translated as CASSDNRGQAYEQYF. The complete variable domain, with remaining parts taken from reference TRBV2 and TRBJ2-7, reads EPEVTQTPSHQVTQMGQEVILRCVPISNHLYFYWYRQILGQKVEFLVSFYNNEISEKSEIFDDQFSVERPDGSNFTLKIRSTKLEDSAMYFCASSDNRGQAYEQYFGPGTRLTVT.

CDR3 in amino acids: CASSELAGQGHGELFF. The CDR3 nucleotides read TGTGCCAGCAGTGAATTAGCCGGGCAGGGTCACGGGGAGCTGTTTTTT. The chain uses TRBV2 and TRBJ2-2, with a tentative D call TRBD1 (5 bases). CDR3 length: 16 amino acids. Per germline, CDR1 SNHLY and CDR2 FYNNEI. Trimming stripped 2 bases from V and 7 bases from J, with 17 bases between.

A word on this clone: At the DNA level, this CDR3 is encoded by other sequences in the same sample as well. The J gene is TRBJ2-3, the V gene TRBV5-1, with D perhaps being TRBD1 or TRBD2 (5 bases each). The CDR3 covers 12 residues. From germline, CDR1 is SGHRS and CDR2 YFSETQ. V was pared by 5 bases and J by 6 bases, with 10 bases between. The CDR3: CASRTGTDTQYF. The CDR3 nucleotides read TGCGCCAGCAGGACCGGGACGGATACGCAGTATTTT.

The chain uses TRBV5-4 and TRBJ2-7; 10 bases line up with TRBD1. The V and J ends lost 4 bases and 4 bases, in that order; junction bases with no gene match: 8. The CDR3 spans 15 residues. Germline V gene sequence: CDR1 SGHNT, CDR2 YYREEE (reference sequence). CDR3 bases: TGTGCCAGCAGCCTTACCGGGACAGGGGTATACGAGCAGTACTTC. Amino acids: CASSLTGTGVYEQYF.

This chain joins TRBV2 and TRBJ1-5; D is unclear. This CDR3 contains 14 residues. Germline CDR1 and CDR2: SNHLY and FYNNEI. Trimming took off 2 bases at V and 3 bases at J, with 8 bases between the two ends. The CDR3 spells CASSEQNLNQPQHF. In DNA, the CDR3 is TGTGCCAGCAGTGAACAGAATCTCAATCAGCCCCAGCATTTT. Full variable domain (remainder filled in from reference TRBV2 and TRBJ1-5): EPEVTQTPSHQVTQMGQEVILRCVPISNHLYFYWYRQILGQKVEFLVSFYNNEISEKSEIFDDQFSVERPDGSNFTLKIRSTKLEDSAMYFCASSEQNLNQPQHFGDGTRLSIL.

The chain joins TRBV7-2 to TRBJ2-4; 14 bases match TRBD2. Looked up from germline, CDR1 is SGHTA and CDR2 is FQGNSA. J lost 1 base, V lost 7 bases, and 3 bases had no gene match. This CDR3 spans 16 amino acids. Here the CDR3 reads CASTRTSGRAKNIQYF. In DNA form, the CDR3 reads TGTGCCAGCACCCGGACTAGCGGGAGGGCCAAAAACATTCAGTACTTC.

The chain employs TRBV28 and TRBJ1-4; D is undetermined. The CDR3 contains 13 residues. V lost 10 bases and J 8 bases, leaving 17 bases between the germline ends. Germline assignment: CDR1 MDHEN and CDR2 SYDVKM. The DNA for the CDR3 is TGTGCCACCAACGGAGGGAAGTCAGAAAAACTGTTTTTT. Its translation is CATNGGKSEKLFF.

Note on this clone: Distinct nucleotide sequences in the sample also encode this CDR3. The chain combines TRBV7-3 with TRBJ2-1, with 7 bases aligning to TRBD2. V dropped 5 bases and J dropped 7; count of bases not matched to a gene: 2. CDR1 SGHTA and CDR2 FQGTGA come from the germline V gene. The CDR3 sequence is 12 residues long. CDR3 DNA sequence: TGTGCCAGCAGCCCCGGGGGGAATGAGCAGTTCTTC. Protein: CASSPGGNEQFF.

This chain connects TRBV19 to TRBJ2-2, with unresolved D. Germline CDR1 LNHDA, CDR2 SQIVND (reference sequence). This CDR3 is 11 amino acids long. Trimming removed 4 bases from V and 7 bases from J, with 4 bases in between. CDR3 nucleotide sequence: TGTGCCAGTAGTAAGGGCGGGGAGCTGTTTTTT. Amino acid sequence: CASSKGGELFF.

This chain uses TRBV27 with TRBJ2-7; D remains unclear. Germline values: CDR1 MNHEY, CDR2 SMNVEV (reference sequence). Deletions cut 5 bases from V and 0 bases from J, with 11 bases between. The CDR3 covers 14 residues. The CDR3 protein is CASSPRIFSYEQYF. The DNA of the CDR3 is TGTGCCAGCAGTCCACGAATCTTCTCCTACGAGCAGTACTTC.

This chain connects TRBV11-3 to TRBJ2-3; TRBD2 might be the D (5 bases). The V and J ends lost 1 base and 0 bases respectively, with 11 bases between them. CDR1 is SGHNT and CDR2 is YENEEA in the germline V gene. The CDR3 contains 16 residues. This CDR3 reads CASSLGASPSTDTQYF. The CDR3 nucleotides are TGTGCCAGCAGCTTAGGCGCTAGCCCTAGCACAGATACGCAGTATTTT.

The J gene is TRBJ2-1, the V gene TRBV9; TRBD2 agrees at 11 bases. With 4 bases clipped from V and 9 bases from J, the junction kept 12 bases outside the gene matches. Germline V gives CDR1 SGDLS, CDR2 YYNGEE. The CDR3 sequence is 16 residues long. This CDR3 reads CASSPRLAGGGAEQFF. The CDR3 DNA follows: TGTGCCAGCAGCCCCCGCCTAGCGGGAGGAGGGGCTGAGCAGTTCTTC.

The rearrangement joins TRBV6-5 to TRBJ2-3; 7 nucleotides match TRBD2. Germline-derived CDR1 and CDR2 are MNHEY and SVGAGI. V lost 4 bases to trimming and J lost 1 base; unmatched junction nucleotides: 2. The CDR3 extends over 14 amino acids. In DNA, the CDR3 is TGTGCCAGCAGTTGGCGGGAGCGCACAGATACGCAGTATTTT. Translation gives CASSWRERTDTQYF.

J is TRBJ1-2 and V is TRBV12-5; D not certain. The CDR3 runs to 15 residues. Trimming left V 1 base short and J 4 bases short, with 13 bases between. CDR1 LGHNT and CDR2 FRNRAP come from the germline V gene. The CDR3, as DNA: TGTGCTAGTGGTTTGGCCCGGGTGGAACTCTATGGCTACACCTTC. It codes for CASGLARVELYGYTF.